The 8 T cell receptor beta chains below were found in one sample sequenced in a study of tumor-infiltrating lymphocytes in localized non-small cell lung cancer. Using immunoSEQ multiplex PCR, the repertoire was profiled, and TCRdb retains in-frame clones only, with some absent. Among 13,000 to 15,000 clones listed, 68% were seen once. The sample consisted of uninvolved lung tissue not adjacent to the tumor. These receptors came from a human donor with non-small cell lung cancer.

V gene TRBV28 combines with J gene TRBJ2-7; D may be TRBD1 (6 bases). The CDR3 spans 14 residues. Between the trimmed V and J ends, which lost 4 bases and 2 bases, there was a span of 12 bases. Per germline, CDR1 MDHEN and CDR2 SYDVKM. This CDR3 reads CASSYAGTTYEQYV. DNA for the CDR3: TGTGCCAGCAGTTACGCCGGGACAACCTACGAGCAGTACGTC.

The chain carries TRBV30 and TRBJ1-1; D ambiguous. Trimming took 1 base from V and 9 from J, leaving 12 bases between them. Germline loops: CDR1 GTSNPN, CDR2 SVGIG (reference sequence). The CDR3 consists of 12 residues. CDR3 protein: CAWSALSNKAFF. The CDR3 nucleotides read TGTGCCTGGAGTGCTCTAAGTAACAAAGCTTTCTTT.

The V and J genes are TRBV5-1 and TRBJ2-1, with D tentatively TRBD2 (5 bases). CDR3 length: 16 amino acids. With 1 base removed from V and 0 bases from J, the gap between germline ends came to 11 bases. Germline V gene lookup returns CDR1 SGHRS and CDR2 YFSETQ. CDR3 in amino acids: CASSLLAGSSYNEQFF. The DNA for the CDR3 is TGCGCCAGCAGCTTGTTGGCGGGTTCCTCCTACAATGAGCAGTTCTTC. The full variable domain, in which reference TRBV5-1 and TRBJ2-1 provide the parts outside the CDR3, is KAGVTQTPRYLIKTRGQQVTLSCSPISGHRSVSWYQQTPGQGLQFLFEYFSETQRNKGNFPGRFSGRQFSNSRSEMNVSTLELGDSALYLCASSLLAGSSYNEQFFGPGTRLTVL.

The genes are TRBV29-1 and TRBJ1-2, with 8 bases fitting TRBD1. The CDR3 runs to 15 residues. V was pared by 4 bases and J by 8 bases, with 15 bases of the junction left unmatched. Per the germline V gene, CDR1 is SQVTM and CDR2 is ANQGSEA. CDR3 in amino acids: CSVVSSGGFTPGYTF. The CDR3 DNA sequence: TGCAGCGTTGTCTCATCAGGGGGCTTCACCCCGGGCTACACCTTC.

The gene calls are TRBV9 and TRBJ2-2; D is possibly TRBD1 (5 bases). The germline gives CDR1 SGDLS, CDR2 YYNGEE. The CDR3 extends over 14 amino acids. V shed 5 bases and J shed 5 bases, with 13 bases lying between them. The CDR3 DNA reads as TGTGCCAGCAGACCAACCAGGGAAACCGGGGAGCTGTTTTTT. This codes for CASRPTRETGELFF.

The CDR3 is CASTRDLIAYGYTF. The CDR3 nucleotides read TGTGCCAGCACTCGGGACCTTATTGCCTATGGCTACACCTTC. The V gene is TRBV6-5, the J gene TRBJ1-2; a possible D gene is TRBD1 (5 bases). The CDR3 loop spans 14 amino acids. CDR1 is MNHEY and CDR2 is SVGAGI in the germline V gene. V lost 7 bases and J 4 bases, leaving 16 bases between the germline ends.

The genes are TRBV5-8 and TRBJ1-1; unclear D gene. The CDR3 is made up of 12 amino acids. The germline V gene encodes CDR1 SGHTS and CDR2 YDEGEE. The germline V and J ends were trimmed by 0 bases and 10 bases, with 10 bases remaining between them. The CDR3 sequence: CASSLVRSGAFF. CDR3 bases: TGTGCCAGCAGCTTGGTTAGGTCCGGAGCTTTCTTT.

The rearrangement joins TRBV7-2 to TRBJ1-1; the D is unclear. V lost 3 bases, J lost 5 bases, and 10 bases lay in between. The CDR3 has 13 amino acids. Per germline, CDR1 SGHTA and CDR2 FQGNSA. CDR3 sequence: CASSFRRETEAFF. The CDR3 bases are TGTGCCAGCAGCTTCCGGCGAGAAACTGAAGCTTTCTTT.